Following are 13 T cell receptor beta chains from one sample sequenced in a study of blood T cell repertoires in COVID-19. Repertoires were generated with immunoSEQ multiplex PCR, while TCRdb's copy carries only in-frame clones and drops some. The table has about 150,000 clones, about 91% seen once. Sequences were obtained from peripheral blood. Receptors originate from a woman between 45 and 65 years old with acute or convalescent COVID-19.

The V and J genes are TRBV18 and TRBJ2-7, with a tentative D call TRBD1 (7 bases). The CDR3 sequence is 15 residues long. V lost 2 bases, J lost 2 bases, and 13 bases lay in between. In germline, CDR1 is KGHSH, CDR2 LQKENI. DNA for the CDR3: TGTGCCAGCTCACCAGGGGCAGGGGGGACCTACGAGCAGTACTTC. Its translation is CASSPGAGGTYEQYF.

This clone was counted a few times. This chain joins TRBV12-3 or TRBV12-4 and TRBJ1-5, with D hard to call. The germline V and J ends were trimmed by 6 bases and 7 bases, with 13 bases remaining between them. CDR3 length: 13 amino acids. For the CDR3, the DNA is TGTGCCAGCAGCTCCCCTGGGCAGCAGCCCCAGCATTTT. It is translated as CASSSPGQQPQHF.

The V gene is TRBV6-6, the J gene TRBJ2-2; 7 bases align to TRBD1. Germline V gene data show CDR1 as MNHNY and CDR2 as SVGAGI (reference sequence). Germline trimming cut 5 bases from V and 5 bases from J; bases unmatched to any gene: 8. This CDR3 region has 15 residues. CDR3 coding DNA: TGTGCCAGCAGTCCAAGACAGGGTGGAACCGGGGAGCTGTTTTTT. Protein: CASSPRQGGTGELFF.

This clone showed up just once. The chain uses TRBV5-1 and TRBJ2-4; 16 positions agree with TRBD2. Germline CDR1 reads SGHRS; CDR2 reads YFSETQ. This CDR3 is 17 amino acids long. Unmatched junction bases numbered 7, after V lost 2 bases and J lost 8 bases. In nucleotides, the CDR3 is TGCGCCAGCAGCTTCACGCCGGGGACTAGCGGGGGGGACATTCAGTACTTC. Residues: CASSFTPGTSGGDIQYF.

The rearrangement uses TRBV9 and TRBJ1-2, with D uncertain. The germline V gene encodes CDR1 SGDLS and CDR2 YYNGEE. The CDR3 is 14 amino acids. V lost 0 bases to trimming and J lost 1 base, with 7 bases between them. This CDR3 reads CASSVGDNNYGYTF. In DNA, the CDR3 is TGTGCCAGCAGCGTAGGTGACAATAACTATGGCTACACCTTC.

This clone was seen a few times. The chain has TRBV9 and TRBJ2-3, with D maybe TRBD1 (5 bases). The CDR3 runs 14 residues. Trimming left V 0 bases short and J 8 bases short, with 13 bases between. Germline loops: CDR1 SGDLS, CDR2 YYNGEE. CDR3 bases: TGTGCCAGCAGCGTAGGGGGCGGTATTGGTACGCAGTATTTT. As protein: CASSVGGGIGTQYF.

The V gene is TRBV5-1, the J gene TRBJ2-3, with TRBD2 matching 9 bases. CDR1 is SGHRS, CDR2 YFSETQ, per germline. The CDR3 length is 16 residues. Unmatched junction bases numbered 8, after V lost 4 bases and J lost 2 bases. The CDR3 nucleotides are TGCGCCAGCAGCCTGGCGACTAGCGGACTCACAGATACGCAGTATTTT. Translation gives CASSLATSGLTDTQYF. The entire variable domain, with the rest obtained from reference TRBV5-1 and TRBJ2-3, is as follows: KAGVTQTPRYLIKTRGQQVTLSCSPISGHRSVSWYQQTPGQGLQFLFEYFSETQRNKGNFPGRFSGRQFSNSRSEMNVSTLELGDSALYLCASSLATSGLTDTQYFGPGTRLTVL.

This clone has a single count. The chain has TRBV7-8 and TRBJ2-7, with D perhaps matching TRBD2 (5 bases). Trimming left V 1 base short and J 5 bases short, with 15 bases between. The V gene's germline CDR1 is SGHVS and CDR2 FQNEAQ. CDR3 length: 15 residues. CDR3 sequence (DNA): TGTGCCAGCAGCTTAGAGGGTAAGGCCGGGGACGAGCAGTACTTC. Translated, it gives CASSLEGKAGDEQYF.

V usage is TRBV20-1 and J usage is TRBJ2-1; 11 bases agree with TRBD2. V gave up 3 bases and J gave up 8 bases; unmatched junction bases: 12. The CDR3 is made up of 16 amino acids. Germline V CDR1 and CDR2: DFQATT, SNEGSKA (reference sequence). CDR3 in amino acids: CSASKGTSGGLDEQFF. CDR3 nucleotide sequence: TGCAGTGCTAGTAAGGGCACTAGCGGGGGCCTCGATGAGCAGTTCTTC.

V gene TRBV9 combines with J gene TRBJ1-6; TRBD1 is a possible D gene (5 bases). The germline V gene has CDR1 SGDLS and CDR2 YYNGEE. The ends were cut back, 4 bases at V and 5 bases at J, with 7 bases in the middle. This CDR3 has 13 residues. The CDR3 bases are TGTGCCAGCAGCTTACAGGATAATTCACCCCTCCACTTT. Its protein is CASSLQDNSPLHF.

The V and J genes are TRBV10-3 and TRBJ1-2; D might be TRBD1 (6 bases). Germline V gives CDR1 ENHRY, CDR2 SYGVKD. The CDR3 spans 13 residues. Between the trimmed V and J ends, which lost 4 bases and 6 bases, there was a span of 12 bases. This CDR3 reads CAISAGVSDGYTF. The CDR3 bases are TGTGCCATCAGTGCAGGGGTATCCGATGGCTACACCTTC.

V is TRBV18 and J is TRBJ2-2, with 7 bases aligning to TRBD1. Germline V gene lookup returns CDR1 KGHSH and CDR2 LQKENI. The junction had 9 bases not matched to a gene; V was cut back by 3 bases and J by 2 bases. There are 17 residues in the CDR3. Written as DNA, the CDR3 is TGTGCCAGCTCACCCTCTCGACAGGGATCCAACACCGGGGAGCTGTTTTTT. Residues: CASSPSRQGSNTGELFF.

The J gene is TRBJ2-3, the V gene TRBV6-5; 8 bases are shared with TRBD2. The germline CDR1 and CDR2 sequences are MNHEY and SVGAGI. With 7 bases clipped from V and 4 bases from J, the junction kept 7 bases outside the gene matches. CDR3 length: 14 amino acids. The CDR3: CASNRGGGADTQYF. The DNA of the CDR3 is TGTGCCAGCAACCGGGGGGGCGGGGCAGATACGCAGTATTTT.